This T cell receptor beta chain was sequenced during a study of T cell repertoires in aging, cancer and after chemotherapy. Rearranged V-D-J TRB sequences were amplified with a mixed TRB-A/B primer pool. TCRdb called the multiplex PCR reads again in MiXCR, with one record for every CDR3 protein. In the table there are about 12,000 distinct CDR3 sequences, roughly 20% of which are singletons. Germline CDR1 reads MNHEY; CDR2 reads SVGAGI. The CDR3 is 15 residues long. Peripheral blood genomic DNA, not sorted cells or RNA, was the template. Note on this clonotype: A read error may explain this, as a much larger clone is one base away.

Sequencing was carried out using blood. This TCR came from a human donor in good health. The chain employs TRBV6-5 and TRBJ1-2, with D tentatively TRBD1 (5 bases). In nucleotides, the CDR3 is TGTACCAGCAGGGCCATCGGCCCCCGGGGGGATGGCTACACCTTC. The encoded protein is CTSRAIGPRGDGYTF.